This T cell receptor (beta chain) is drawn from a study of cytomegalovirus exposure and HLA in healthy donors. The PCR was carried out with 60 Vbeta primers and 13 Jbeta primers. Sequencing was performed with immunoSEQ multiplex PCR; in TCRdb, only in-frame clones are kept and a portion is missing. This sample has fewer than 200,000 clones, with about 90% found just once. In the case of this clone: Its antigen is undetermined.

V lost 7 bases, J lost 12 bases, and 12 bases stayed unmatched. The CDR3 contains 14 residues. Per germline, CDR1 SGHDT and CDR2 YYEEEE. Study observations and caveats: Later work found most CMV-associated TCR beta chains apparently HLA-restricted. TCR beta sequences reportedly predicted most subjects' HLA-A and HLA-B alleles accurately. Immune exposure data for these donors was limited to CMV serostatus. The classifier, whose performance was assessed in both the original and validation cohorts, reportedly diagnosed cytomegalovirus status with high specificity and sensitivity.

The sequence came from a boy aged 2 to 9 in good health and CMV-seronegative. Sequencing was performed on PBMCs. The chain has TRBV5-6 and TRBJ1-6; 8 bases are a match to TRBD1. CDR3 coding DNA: TGTGCCAGCGGCCAAGGGACAGGAGGCCGACCCCTCCACTTT. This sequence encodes CASGQGTGGRPLHF.